This T cell receptor (beta chain) was profiled in a study of blood T cell repertoires in COVID-19 (TCRdb year 2020). Describing the broader study: Collaborator samples came from the United States, Italy and Spain and covered acute and convalescent phases of COVID-19. The prospective study material was composed of cDNA or gDNA derived from T cells, B-cell-depleted T cells, or PBMCs. Deeply sampled blood TCRbeta repertoires from subjects exposed to, actively infected with, or recovered from COVID-19 were included in the dataset. The repertoires were released in a freely available public database meant as a resource for research on the immune response to SARS-CoV-2. Samples came from the ongoing ImmuneRACE study (first 160 participants) plus 1,254 subjects from 6 global collaborators. A de-identified subject ID, COVID-19 status, age in years and sex were almost always included in the sample metadata. HLA class I and class II types, where available, came from metadata supplied by the sample provider rather than from assay-based typing.

The collaborating institutions used their own protocols to collect whole blood in K2EDTA tubes. Collaborator samples were shipped for TCRbeta analysis as frozen whole blood, isolated PBMCs, or DNA extracted from either sample type. The immunoSEQ Assay, a bias-controlled multiplex PCR, was used to amplify TCRbeta CDR3 regions from genomic DNA. On the study's bioinformatics: Nucleated cell counts per sample were estimated from amplification of reference gene primers within the assay. To quantify the absolute abundance of each unique TCRbeta CDR3 rearrangement, sequence reads were collapsed and filtered. For each sample, productive Simpson clonality was calculated as the square root of Simpson's diversity index over productive rearrangements. The source is immuneACCESS, and TCRdb retained only in-frame sequences with V and J called. Part of the clones is not carried over; for the studies checked, unresolved V genes explain less than half of this, and the remainder is unexplained. The V and J calls and clone size were taken over from that table, and D and trimming were inferred from the DNA. The sample table holds 140,000 or so clones, of which roughly four fifths were seen once. The ten biggest clones cover roughly 3.9% of the sample.

The full study reports these points: The quantity of clinical and demographic metadata differed by source and by participant and was supplied without curation.

This clone appeared once. Its target antigen remains unknown. Per-base qualities were not stored, and no clone one base away is much larger. The germline V end is reduced by 3 bases and the J end by 7 bases; junction bases left unmatched: 8. CDR1 and CDR2 (LNHDA, SQIVND) derive from the germline V gene (reference sequence). The CDR3, from cysteine to phenylalanine, totals 15 residues. Only CDR3 DNA remains: 45 bases, in frame from the first base. The TCR originated in a woman of 80 years or more with acute or convalescent COVID-19. The V gene is TRBV19 and the J gene is TRBJ2-2; 7 bases in between match TRBD1. Material for sequencing was peripheral blood. Here the CDR3 is given as CASSIDRGRVGELFF. The DNA sequence is given as TGTGCCAGTAGTATTGATAGGGGGCGCGTCGGGGAGCTGTTTTTT. The CDR3 plus the reference TRBV19 and TRBJ2-2 genes for the other parts give the full variable domain: DGGITQSPKYLFRKEGQNVTLSCEQNLNHDAMYWYRQDPGQGLRLIYYSQIVNDFQKGDIAEGYSVSREKKESFPLTVTSAQKNPTAFYLCASSIDRGRVGELFFGEGSRLTVL.